The entry that follows covers one T cell receptor (beta chain) sequence. The data stem from a study of blood T cell repertoires in COVID-19. Study information: Italy, Spain and the United States were the sources of the convalescent and acute COVID-19 samples.

Per germline, CDR1 ENHRY and CDR2 SYGVKD. This CDR3 has 14 residues. V dropped 6 bases and J dropped 8; count of bases not matched to a gene: 7. Original data processing: Counts of nucleated cells, estimated from reference gene primer amplification, were obtained. Using immunoSEQ multiplex PCR, the repertoire was profiled, and TCRdb retains in-frame clones only, with some absent. V and J calls and clone size are as listed in that table; D and trimming were resolved from the DNA. The data show around 54,000 clones, 90% seen once. Source material: peripheral blood. The clonotype comes from a human donor in a cohort sampled during active COVID-19. This chain links TRBV10-3 with TRBJ1-4; TRBD1 matches 9 bases. Here the CDR3 reads CAIRRGTGNEKLFF. The CDR3 DNA sequence: TGTGCCATCAGGCGTGGGACAGGGAACGAAAAACTGTTTTTT.